These T cell receptor beta chains were read from a single sample in a study of cytomegalovirus exposure and HLA in healthy donors. The protocol was immunoSEQ multiplex PCR, while the TCRdb copy is restricted to in-frame clones and leaves out a portion. Here the sample spans some 340,000 clones, about nine tenths being singletons. The sequenced sample was PBMCs. The source of these receptors is a woman in her 30s in good health and CMV-seropositive. CDR3s include the opening cysteine and the closing phenylalanine or tryptophan. D genes are given only for firm matches. For some rows the clone size is stated as once, few or many, or as a class when expanded; others skip it.

d_call	v_call	clone_size	j_call	cdr3_aa	cdr3_nt
-	TRBV28	-	TRBJ2-7	CASSFPPQGMSYEQYF	TGTGCCAGCAGTTTCCCCCCCCAGGGCATGTCCTACGAGCAGTACTTC
TRBD1	TRBV19	-	TRBJ1-3	CASRQGVFHSGNTIYF	TGTGCCAGTCGGCAGGGGGTCTTTCACTCTGGAAACACCATATATTTT
TRBD1	TRBV6-5	-	TRBJ2-1	CASSFGQGLNNEQFF	TGTGCCAGCAGCTTTGGACAGGGGCTGAACAATGAGCAGTTCTTC
-	TRBV15	-	TRBJ1-3	CASSPSGNTIYF	TGTGCCTCCAGCCCGTCTGGAAACACCATATATTTT
-	TRBV18	-	TRBJ1-6	CASSLPGPRDNSPLHF	TGTGCCAGCTCACTGCCAGGCCCTAGAGATAATTCACCCCTCCACTTT
-	TRBV2	-	TRBJ2-3	CASSVRLTLDTQYF	TGTGCCAGCAGTGTCAGATTAACGTTGGATACGCAGTATTTT
-	TRBV6-5	-	TRBJ1-1	CASSPPGLTNTEAFF	TGTGCCAGCAGTCCCCCCGGACTGACGAACACTGAAGCTTTCTTT
TRBD1	TRBV5-4	few	TRBJ1-1	CASSSTGDRAFF	TGTGCCAGCAGCTCAACAGGGGATCGAGCTTTCTTT
-	TRBV9	-	TRBJ2-7	CASSYRDFNYEQYF	TGTGCCAGCAGCTACCGGGACTTCAACTACGAGCAGTACTTC
-	TRBV28	-	TRBJ2-7	CASRGRAYRHEQYF	TGTGCCAGCAGGGGGAGAGCCTACAGACACGAGCAGTACTTC
-	TRBV30	-	TRBJ1-6	CAWSVGPGSNNSPLHF	TGTGCCTGGAGTGTAGGTCCGGGGTCGAACAATTCACCCCTCCACTTT
-	TRBV30	-	TRBJ1-4	CAWRPSLNEKLFF	TGTGCCTGGAGGCCATCTCTTAATGAAAAACTGTTTTTT
-	TRBV27	-	TRBJ2-1	CASEGGLNEQFF	TGTGCCAGCGAAGGGGGGCTCAATGAGCAGTTCTTC
-	TRBV29-1	-	TRBJ2-1	CSVVGIHNEQFF	TGCAGCGTTGTCGGGATTCACAATGAGCAGTTCTTC
-	TRBV28	-	TRBJ1-1	CASSLQLDTEAFF	TGTGCCAGCAGTTTGCAACTCGACACTGAAGCTTTCTTT
TRBD1	TRBV6-4	-	TRBJ2-2	CASSRTSTGANTGELFF	TGTGCCAGCAGTAGAACCTCCACAGGGGCGAACACCGGGGAGCTGTTTTTT
TRBD2	TRBV7-3	-	TRBJ2-1	CASSLGLGWANNEQFF	TGTGCCAGCAGCTTAGGACTAGGGTGGGCTAACAATGAGCAGTTCTTC
TRBD1	TRBV25-1	-	TRBJ1-1	CASSPLDRADTEAFF	TGTGCCAGCAGTCCCCTTGACAGGGCTGACACTGAAGCTTTCTTT
-	TRBV9	-	TRBJ2-2	CASSVVAGELFF	TGTGCCAGCAGCGTAGTGGCCGGGGAGCTGTTTTTT
-	TRBV18	-	TRBJ1-2	CASSPLKLDIGGYTF	TGTGCCAGCTCACCCCTAAAACTTGACATCGGTGGCTACACCTTC
-	TRBV27	-	TRBJ2-7	CASSPRGQTSYEQYF	TGTGCCAGCAGTCCCCGGGGACAAACCTCCTACGAGCAGTACTTC
-	TRBV30	-	TRBJ2-7	CAWQHRDRGEQYF	TGTGCCTGGCAGCATAGGGACCGGGGCGAGCAGTACTTC
-	TRBV5-8	-	TRBJ1-2	CASSLGRAYGYTF	TGTGCCAGCAGCTTGGGCAGGGCCTATGGCTACACCTTC
-	TRBV9	-	TRBJ1-1	CASSVEVMNTEAFF	TGTGCCAGCAGCGTAGAGGTCATGAACACTGAAGCTTTCTTT
TRBD2	TRBV19	-	TRBJ2-2	CASRGLAGQNTGELFF	TGTGCCAGTAGGGGACTAGCGGGGCAGAACACCGGGGAGCTGTTTTTT
-	TRBV6-5	-	TRBJ2-2	CASVSPTGELFF	TGTGCCAGCGTTAGTCCCACCGGGGAGCTGTTTTTT
-	TRBV6-1	once	TRBJ1-2	CASRGDTPNYGYTF	TGTGCCAGCAGGGGGGACACCCCTAACTATGGCTACACCTTC